Below, one T cell receptor beta chain is given with its context. What this receptor recognizes is not known. It has no much larger one-base neighbor in the sample; base qualities were not kept. CDR1 and CDR2, looked up from the germline V gene (reference sequence), are LNHDA and SQIVND. Including the terminal cysteine and phenylalanine, the CDR3 comprises 13 residues. The only DNA kept is the CDR3, 39 bases in frame from the first base. V is reduced by 7 bases and J by 2 bases, leaving a spacing of 9 bases between them. These data originate in a study of T cell responses to AZD1222 COVID-19 vaccine (dated by TCRdb to 2020 to 2022). Looking at the study overall: TCR sequencing covered more than 230 trial participants: roughly 200 given two doses of AZD1222 and about 26 given two doses of MenACWY control vaccine. Trial participants were enrolled into age subgroups of 18-55, 56-69 and 70-plus years, which contained 148, 28 and 57 TCR-sequenced participants, respectively.

What the time point label conveys for this sample: baseline before first vaccination. Explained via the paper, the treatment or condition label denotes: meningococcal conjugate vaccine given as trial control. The vaccinee samples were drawn from two UK trials, COV001 and COV002, one of which was a single-blind randomized controlled phase 2/3 trial testing AZD1222 (ChAdOx1 nCoV-19) in healthy adults. Trial participant PBMC samples were collected at day 0 and day 28 after the second dose for TCRbeta chain sequencing. The CDR3 regions of human TCRbeta chains were analyzed by immunosequencing. On the study's bioinformatics: Repertoire TCRs were matched against a reference library of SARS-CoV-2-specific TCRs generated with the MIRA antigen-specificity platform. Breadth meant the fraction of unique TCRs that were SARS-CoV-2-associated, whereas depth meant the fraction of total T cells that were SARS-CoV-2-associated. Each spike-specific TCR was assigned to its reactive spike region and to a CD4 or CD8 class using the MIRA data. Log10-transformed breadth and depth values were compared by one-way ANOVA with Sidak's multiple comparisons tests. Drawn from immuneACCESS, this table holds only the in-frame rearrangements with V and J called that TCRdb kept. Clones are partly lost; checked studies trace under half to an unresolved V gene and leave the rest unexplained. The D gene and trimming were derived from the DNA, and the V and J assignments and clone size from that table. The sample includes 200,000 or so clones, with over 80% observed a single time. Less than 3% of the sample lies in the top ten.

What the research found in general, with its limitations: Because no day 14 peak-response samples were available, the repertoires could be characterized only after the peak T cell response. Participants were mostly white British and included more females than males, and it was suggested by the authors that clonal diversity may have been underestimated. CD4 TCRs associated with the vaccine covered the entire spike protein, and the dominant responses were in regions 160-218 and 743-854. Spike-specific TCR breadth and depth rose significantly after two AZD1222 doses compared with day 0 and with MenACWY recipients. Only a handful of AZD1222 recipients were SARS-CoV-2 seropositive at baseline, limiting conclusions about previously exposed vaccinees. Reportedly, almost half of the unique spike-specific TCRs recognized epitopes lying outside the regions that are mutated in the B.1.351 and B.1.1.7 variants. In the small 56-69-year group, the increase in depth fell short of significance, most likely because of low power.

This sequence originates from an adult in good health. Source: peripheral blood, taken on day 0 of MenACWY control vaccination. The sequence is built from TRBV19 and TRBJ1-5; the D gene is not confidently resolved. The nucleotide sequence is TGTGCCAGTAAGGTCAGTCGCAATCAGCCCCAGCATTTT. Its product reads: CASKVSRNQPQHF.